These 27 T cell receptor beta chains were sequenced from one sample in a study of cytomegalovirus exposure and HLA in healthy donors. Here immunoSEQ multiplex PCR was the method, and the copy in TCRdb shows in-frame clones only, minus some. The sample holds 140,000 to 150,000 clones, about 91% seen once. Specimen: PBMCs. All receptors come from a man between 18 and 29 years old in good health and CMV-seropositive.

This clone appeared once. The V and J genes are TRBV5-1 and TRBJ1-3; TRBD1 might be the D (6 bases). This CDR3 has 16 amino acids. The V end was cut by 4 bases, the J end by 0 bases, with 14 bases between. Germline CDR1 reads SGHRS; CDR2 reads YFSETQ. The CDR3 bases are TGCGCCAGCAGCCCGGACAGTCCTTACTCTGGAAACACCATATATTTT. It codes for CASSPDSPYSGNTIYF. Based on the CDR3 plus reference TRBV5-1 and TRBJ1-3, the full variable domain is KAGVTQTPRYLIKTRGQQVTLSCSPISGHRSVSWYQQTPGQGLQFLFEYFSETQRNKGNFPGRFSGRQFSNSRSEMNVSTLELGDSALYLCASSPDSPYSGNTIYFGEGSWLTVV.

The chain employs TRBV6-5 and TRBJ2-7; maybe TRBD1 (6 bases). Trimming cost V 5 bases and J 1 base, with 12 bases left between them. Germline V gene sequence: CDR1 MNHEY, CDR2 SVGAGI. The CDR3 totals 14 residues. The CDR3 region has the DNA TGTGCCAGCAGTCCAGGGGTTTTTTCCTACGAGCAGTACTTC. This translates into CASSPGVFSYEQYF.

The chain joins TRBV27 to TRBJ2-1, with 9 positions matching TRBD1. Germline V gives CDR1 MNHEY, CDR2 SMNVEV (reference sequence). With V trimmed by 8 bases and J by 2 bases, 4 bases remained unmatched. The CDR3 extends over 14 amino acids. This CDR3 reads CASEGTGPYNEQFF. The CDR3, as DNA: TGTGCCAGCGAGGGGACAGGGCCCTACAATGAGCAGTTCTTC.

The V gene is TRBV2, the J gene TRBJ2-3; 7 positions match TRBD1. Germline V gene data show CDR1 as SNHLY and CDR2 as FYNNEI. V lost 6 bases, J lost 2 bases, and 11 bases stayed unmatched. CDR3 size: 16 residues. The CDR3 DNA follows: TGTGCCAGCAGAGCTTTGGACAGGACGATCACAGATACGCAGTATTTT. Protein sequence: CASRALDRTITDTQYF.

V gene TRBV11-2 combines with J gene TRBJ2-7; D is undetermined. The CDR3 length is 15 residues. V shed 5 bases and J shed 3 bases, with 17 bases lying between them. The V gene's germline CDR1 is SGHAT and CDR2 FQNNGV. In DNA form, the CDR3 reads TGTGCCAGCAGCCCTACCGAGGTTAGACTCTACGAGCAGTACTTC. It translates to CASSPTEVRLYEQYF.

The CDR3 here is CASSSDREVQPQHF. CDR3 sequence (DNA): TGTGCCAGTAGCAGCGACAGGGAGGTCCAGCCCCAGCATTTT. This chain joins TRBV19 and TRBJ1-5; TRBD1 aligns across 7 bases. Per the germline V gene, CDR1 is LNHDA and CDR2 is SQIVND (reference sequence). The CDR3 extends over 14 amino acids. V dropped 6 bases and J dropped 7; count of bases not matched to a gene: 9.

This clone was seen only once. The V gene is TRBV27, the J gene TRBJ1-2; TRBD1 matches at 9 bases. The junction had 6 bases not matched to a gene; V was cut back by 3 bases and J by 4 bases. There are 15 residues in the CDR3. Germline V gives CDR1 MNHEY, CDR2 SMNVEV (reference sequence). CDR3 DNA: TGTGCCAGCAGTTTCCAGCCGGGACAGGGCTATGGCTACACCTTC. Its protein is CASSFQPGQGYGYTF.

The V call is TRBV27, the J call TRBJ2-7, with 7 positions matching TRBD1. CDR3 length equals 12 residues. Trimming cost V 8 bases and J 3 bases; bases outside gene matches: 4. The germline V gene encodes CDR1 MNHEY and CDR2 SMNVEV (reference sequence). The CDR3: CASRDRDYEQYF. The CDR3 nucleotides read TGTGCCAGCCGGGACAGAGACTACGAGCAGTACTTC.

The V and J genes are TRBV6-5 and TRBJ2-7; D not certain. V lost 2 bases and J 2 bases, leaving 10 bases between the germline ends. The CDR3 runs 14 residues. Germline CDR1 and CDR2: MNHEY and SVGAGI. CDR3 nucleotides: TGTGCCAGCAGTTACGGTGGCGGAGCCTACGAGCAGTACTTC. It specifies CASSYGGGAYEQYF.

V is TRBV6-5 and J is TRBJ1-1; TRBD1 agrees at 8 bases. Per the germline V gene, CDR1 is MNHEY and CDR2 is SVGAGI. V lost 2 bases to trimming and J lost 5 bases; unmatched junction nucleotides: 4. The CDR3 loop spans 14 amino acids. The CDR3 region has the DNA TGTGCCAGCAGTTACCAGGACAGGGAAACTGAAGCTTTCTTT. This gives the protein CASSYQDRETEAFF.

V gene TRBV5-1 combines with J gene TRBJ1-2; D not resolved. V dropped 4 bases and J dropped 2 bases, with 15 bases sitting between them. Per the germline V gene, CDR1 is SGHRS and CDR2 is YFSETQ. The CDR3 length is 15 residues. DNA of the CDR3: TGCGCCAGCAGCACCTCATGGACGGGAAACTATGGCTACACCTTC. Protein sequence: CASSTSWTGNYGYTF.

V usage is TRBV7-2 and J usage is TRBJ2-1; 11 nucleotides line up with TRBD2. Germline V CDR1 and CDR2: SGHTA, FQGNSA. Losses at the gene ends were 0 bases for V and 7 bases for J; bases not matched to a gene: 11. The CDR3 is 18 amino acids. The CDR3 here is CASSLASGGALGKNEQFF. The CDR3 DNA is TGTGCCAGCAGCTTAGCTAGCGGGGGGGCCTTGGGAAAAAATGAGCAGTTCTTC.

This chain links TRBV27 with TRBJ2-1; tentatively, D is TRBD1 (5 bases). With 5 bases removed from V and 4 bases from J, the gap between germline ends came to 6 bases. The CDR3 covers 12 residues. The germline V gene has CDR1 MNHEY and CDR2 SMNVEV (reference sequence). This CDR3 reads CASSNRYNEQFF. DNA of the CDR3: TGTGCCAGCAGTAACAGGTACAATGAGCAGTTCTTC.

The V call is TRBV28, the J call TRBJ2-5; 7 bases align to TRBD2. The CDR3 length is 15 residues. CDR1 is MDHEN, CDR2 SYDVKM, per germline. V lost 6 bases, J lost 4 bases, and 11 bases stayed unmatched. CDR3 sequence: CASSSKRGYPETQYF. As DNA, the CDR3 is TGTGCCAGCAGCTCCAAGCGGGGCTATCCAGAGACCCAGTACTTC.

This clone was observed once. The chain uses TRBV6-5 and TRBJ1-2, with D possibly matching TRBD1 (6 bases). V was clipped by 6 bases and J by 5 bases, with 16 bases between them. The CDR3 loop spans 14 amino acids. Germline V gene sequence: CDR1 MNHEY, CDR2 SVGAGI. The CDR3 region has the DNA TGTGCCAGCAGCTCTACCACAGGGAAATATGGCTACACCTTC. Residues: CASSSTTGKYGYTF.

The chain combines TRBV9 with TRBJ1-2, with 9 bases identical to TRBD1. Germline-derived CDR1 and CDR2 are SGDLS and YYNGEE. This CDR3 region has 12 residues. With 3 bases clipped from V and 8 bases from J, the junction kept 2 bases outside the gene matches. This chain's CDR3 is CASSGTGVGYTF. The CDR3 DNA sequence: TGTGCCAGCAGCGGGACAGGGGTAGGCTACACCTTC.

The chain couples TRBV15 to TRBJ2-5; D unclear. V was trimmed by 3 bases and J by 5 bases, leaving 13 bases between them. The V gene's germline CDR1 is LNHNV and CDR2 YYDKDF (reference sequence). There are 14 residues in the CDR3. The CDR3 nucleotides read TGTGCCACCAGCAGGTCCGTAAGCCGCGAGACCCAGTACTTC. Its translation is CATSRSVSRETQYF. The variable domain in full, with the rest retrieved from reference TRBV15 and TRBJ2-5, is DAMVIQNPRYQVTQFGKPVTLSCSQTLNHNVMYWYQQKSSQAPKLLFHYYDKDFNNEADTPDNFQSRRPNTSFCFLDIRSPGLGDTAMYLCATSRSVSRETQYFGPGTRLLVL.

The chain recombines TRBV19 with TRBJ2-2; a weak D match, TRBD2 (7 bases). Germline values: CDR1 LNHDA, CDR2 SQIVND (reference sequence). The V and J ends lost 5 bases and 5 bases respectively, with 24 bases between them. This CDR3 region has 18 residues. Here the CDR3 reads CASSSRGAANAGTGELFF. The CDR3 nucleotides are TGTGCCAGTAGTTCCCGGGGGGCGGCCAACGCAGGAACCGGGGAGCTGTTTTTT.

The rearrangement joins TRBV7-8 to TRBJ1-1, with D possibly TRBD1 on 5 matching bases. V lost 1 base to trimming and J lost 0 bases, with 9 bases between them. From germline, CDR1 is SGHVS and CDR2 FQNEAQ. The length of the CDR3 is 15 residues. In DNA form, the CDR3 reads TGTGCCAGCAGCTTAGTAAGGACACTGAACACTGAAGCTTTCTTT. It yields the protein CASSLVRTLNTEAFF.

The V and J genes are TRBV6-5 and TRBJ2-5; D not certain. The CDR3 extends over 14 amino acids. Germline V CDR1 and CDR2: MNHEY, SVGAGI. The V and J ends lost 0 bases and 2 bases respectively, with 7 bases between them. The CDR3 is CASSYSPVQETQYF. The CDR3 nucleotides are TGTGCCAGCAGTTACTCACCAGTACAAGAGACCCAGTACTTC.

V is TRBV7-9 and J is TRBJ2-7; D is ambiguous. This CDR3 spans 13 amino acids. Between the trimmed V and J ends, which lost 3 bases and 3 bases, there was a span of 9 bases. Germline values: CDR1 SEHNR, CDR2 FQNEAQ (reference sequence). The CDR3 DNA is TGTGCCAGCAGCTTCGCTCCTAGCTACGAGCAGTACTTC. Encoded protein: CASSFAPSYEQYF.

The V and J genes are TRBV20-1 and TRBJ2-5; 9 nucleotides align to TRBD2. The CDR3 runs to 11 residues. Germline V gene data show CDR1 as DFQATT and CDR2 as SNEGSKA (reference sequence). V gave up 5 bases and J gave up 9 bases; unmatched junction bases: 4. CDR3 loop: CSASGTSSQYF. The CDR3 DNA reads TGCAGTGCTTCCGGGACTAGCTCCCAGTACTTC.

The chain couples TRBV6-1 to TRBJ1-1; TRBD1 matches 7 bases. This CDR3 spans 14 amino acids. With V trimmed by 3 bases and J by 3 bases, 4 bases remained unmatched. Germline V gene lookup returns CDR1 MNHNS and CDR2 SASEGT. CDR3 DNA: TGTGCCAGCAGTGAGGGACAGAGCTACACTGAAGCTTTCTTT. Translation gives CASSEGQSYTEAFF.

The CDR3 DNA reads TGTGCCATCAGTGAGTCTGGACTAGCGGGAAGAAAGACCCAGTACTTC. Amino acid sequence: CAISESGLAGRKTQYF. This rearrangement joins TRBV10-3 to TRBJ2-5; TRBD2 matches at 12 bases. The CDR3 contains 16 residues. With V trimmed by 0 bases and J by 6 bases, 5 bases remained unmatched. Germline V gene lookup returns CDR1 ENHRY and CDR2 SYGVKD.

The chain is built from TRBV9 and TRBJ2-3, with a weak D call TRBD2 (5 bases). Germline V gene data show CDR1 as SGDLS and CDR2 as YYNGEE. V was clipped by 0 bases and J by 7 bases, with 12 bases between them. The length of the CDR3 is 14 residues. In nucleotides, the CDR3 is TGTGCCAGCAGCGTAGCGCTTAGCGCGAATACGCAGTATTTT. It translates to CASSVALSANTQYF. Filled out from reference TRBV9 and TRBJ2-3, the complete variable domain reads DSGVTQTPKHLITATGQRVTLRCSPRSGDLSVYWYQQSLDQGLQFLIQYYNGEERAKGNILERFSAQQFPDLHSELNLSSLELGDSALYFCASSVALSANTQYFGPGTRLTVL.

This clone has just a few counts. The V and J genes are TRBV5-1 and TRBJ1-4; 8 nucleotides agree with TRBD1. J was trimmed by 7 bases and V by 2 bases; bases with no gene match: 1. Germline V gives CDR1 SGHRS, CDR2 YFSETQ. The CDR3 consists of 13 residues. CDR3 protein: CASSFQGAEKLFF. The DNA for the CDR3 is TGCGCCAGCAGCTTCCAGGGGGCTGAAAAACTGTTTTTT.

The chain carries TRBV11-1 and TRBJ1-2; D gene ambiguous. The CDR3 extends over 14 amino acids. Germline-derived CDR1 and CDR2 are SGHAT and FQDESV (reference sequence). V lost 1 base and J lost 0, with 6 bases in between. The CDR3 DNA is TGTGCCAGCAGCTTAGATTTCACTAACTATGGCTACACCTTC. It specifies CASSLDFTNYGYTF.